A single sample gave rise to the 4 T cell receptor beta chains below, sequenced in a study of T cells after yellow fever vaccination. TCRdb re-analysed the 5' RACE reads in MiXCR, keeping a single row per CDR3 protein. The table records 620,000 or so distinct CDR3 sequences, roughly a sixth of them present only once. The sequenced sample was PBMCs, obtained less than 6 days after the first yellow fever vaccination. The receptors shown here come from a man aged 18 to 35 who received the YFV17D yellow fever vaccine.

This clonotype showed up just a few times. J is TRBJ2-1 and V is TRBV7-7; the D is unclear. This CDR3 contains 13 residues. Germline V gene data show CDR1 as SSHAT and CDR2 as FNYEAQ (reference sequence). Deletions cut 2 bases from V and 6 bases from J, with 8 bases between. The DNA for the CDR3 is TGTGCCAGCAGCTTAAGGAAGTTCAATGAGCAGTTCTTC. This sequence encodes CASSLRKFNEQFF.

The chain carries TRBV12-3 or TRBV12-4 and TRBJ1-2; 7 bases map to TRBD1. V was clipped by 7 bases and J by 3 bases; unmatched bases: 17. This CDR3 region has 17 residues. The CDR3 bases are TGTGCCAGCACGCGGTTCGGCAGGGGGGGTCGCGACTATGGCTACACCTTC. Translation gives CASTRFGRGGRDYGYTF.

This clonotype was counted between two and nine times. The chain combines TRBV7-8 with TRBJ2-5; 8 bases line up with TRBD2. With 8 bases clipped from V and 1 base from J, the junction kept 3 bases outside the gene matches. Germline CDR1 is SGHVS and CDR2 is FQNEAQ. This CDR3 has 13 residues. For the CDR3, the DNA is TGTGCCAGCCGACTAGCGCTCCAAGAGACCCAGTACTTC. Translated, it gives CASRLALQETQYF.

This clonotype has ten or more counts. This sequence joins TRBV20-1 and TRBJ2-1; D call uncertain. Germline lookup yields CDR1 DFQATT and CDR2 SNEGSKA (reference sequence). The V end lost 1 base, the J end lost 4 bases, and 17 bases lay between the germline ends. This CDR3 comprises 16 residues. The CDR3 sequence is CSARVPGIQTYNEQFF. The CDR3 nucleotides are TGCAGTGCTAGAGTTCCTGGGATCCAGACTTACAATGAGCAGTTCTTC.